Below are 28 T cell receptor beta chains sequenced from a single sample in a study of cytomegalovirus exposure and HLA in healthy donors. PCR primers comprised 60 Vbeta and 13 Jbeta primers. The method was immunoSEQ multiplex PCR; TCRdb's version includes in-frame clones alone and lacks a portion of them. Of roughly 120,000 clones in the sample, approximately 80% were seen once. The sample comprised PBMCs. The receptors were sampled from a woman aged 35 to 49 in good health and CMV-seropositive.

The chain uses TRBV7-2 and TRBJ2-5; TRBD2 matches at 10 bases. CDR1 SGHTA and CDR2 FQGNSA come from the germline V gene. This CDR3 comprises 15 residues. Unmatched junction bases numbered 7, after V lost 4 bases and J lost 5 bases. The CDR3 nucleotides are TGTGCCAGCAGCTCCTCTAGCGGGAGCACGGAGACCCAGTACTTC. Its protein is CASSSSSGSTETQYF.

The rearrangement uses TRBV27 and TRBJ2-1, with 14 bases fitting TRBD2. The trim removed 5 bases at V and 8 bases at J, leaving 11 bases unmatched. The CDR3 is made up of 17 amino acids. Looked up from germline, CDR1 is MNHEY and CDR2 is SMNVEV (reference sequence). The DNA of the CDR3 is TGTGCCAGCAGTGTCCCGACTAGCGGGAGGGCCGGGCATGAGCAGTTCTTC. This encodes CASSVPTSGRAGHEQFF.

The V call is TRBV21-1, the J call TRBJ2-1; the table gives TRBD2 as D, unverified against the DNA. TRBV21-1 is recorded as a pseudogene. The CDR3 is 17 amino acids. This CDR3 is CASSKGCERIGYNEQFF. The CDR3 nucleotides read TGTGCCAGCAGCAAAGGATGTGAGCGGATAGGCTACAATGAGCAGTTCTTC.

The rearrangement uses TRBV30 and TRBJ1-6; 8 nucleotides match TRBD1. Germline CDR1 GTSNPN, CDR2 SVGIG (reference sequence). V was clipped by 3 bases and J by 8 bases; unmatched bases: 3. The CDR3 runs to 13 residues. The CDR3 region is CAWSQTGDSPLHF. CDR3 DNA: TGTGCCTGGAGCCAGACAGGGGATTCACCCCTCCACTTT.

Concerning this clone: The germline gene is not matched at one end of the junction; a read error may be the cause. CDR3 in DNA: TGTGCCAGCAGCCGACAGGGGTCCTACGAGCGGTACTTC. The encoded protein is CASSRQGSYERYF. The chain is built from TRBV7-9 and TRBJ2-7, with TRBD1 matching over 8 bases. CDR3 size: 13 residues. Germline CDR1 reads SEHNR; CDR2 reads FQNEAQ (reference sequence).

There are a few counts of this clone. V and J are TRBV28 and TRBJ1-2; 7 bases agree with TRBD1. The V gene's germline CDR1 is MDHEN and CDR2 SYDVKM. This CDR3 has 14 residues. Trimming at V came to 5 bases and at J to 8 bases, leaving 11 bases not matched to a gene. CDR3 sequence reads: CASSPPTGVGGYTF. The CDR3 nucleotides are TGTGCCAGCAGTCCACCAACAGGGGTGGGCGGCTACACCTTC.

The J gene is TRBJ2-3, the V gene TRBV4-1; 12 bases map to TRBD2. Germline CDR1 MGHRA, CDR2 YSYEKL. V lost 4 bases to trimming and J lost 0 bases; unmatched junction nucleotides: 17. The length of the CDR3 is 21 residues. Here the CDR3 DNA reads TGCGCCAGCAGCCGGAATAAACTAGCGGGAGGTCTCCGATCTAGCACAGATACGCAGTATTTT. Its translation is CASSRNKLAGGLRSSTDTQYF.

The chain is built from TRBV28 and TRBJ1-1, with D perhaps TRBD1 (6 bases). Germline CDR1 and CDR2: MDHEN and SYDVKM. Trimming pared 6 bases from V and 2 bases from J, leaving 19 bases between. The CDR3 consists of 16 residues. CDR3 sequence reads: CASSPSPRTVNTEAFF. The CDR3 DNA sequence: TGTGCCAGCAGCCCAAGCCCAAGGACAGTTAACACTGAAGCTTTCTTT.

This chain joins TRBV11-2 and TRBJ2-7; 9 bases fit TRBD2. The germline gives CDR1 SGHAT, CDR2 FQNNGV. Unmatched junction bases numbered 7, after V lost 5 bases and J lost 2 bases. This CDR3 is built from 15 residues. The CDR3 is CASSGRAGGAYEQYF. The CDR3 DNA sequence: TGTGCCAGCAGCGGGAGAGCGGGAGGAGCCTACGAGCAGTACTTC.

The V call is TRBV4-1, the J call TRBJ2-7; maybe TRBD1 (5 bases). Trimming cost V 2 bases and J 7 bases, with 18 bases left between them. Germline CDR1 and CDR2: MGHRA and YSYEKL. This CDR3 is 15 amino acids long. The CDR3 nucleotides read TGCGCCAGCAGCCAAAGACGGCAGGGTGAAGGGGAGCAGTACTTC. Its protein product is CASSQRRQGEGEQYF.

V gene TRBV7-9 combines with J gene TRBJ2-1; possible D gene TRBD1, 6 bases. The CDR3 is made up of 12 amino acids. Germline V gene data show CDR1 as SEHNR and CDR2 as FQNEAQ (reference sequence). Trimming shortened V by 4 bases and J by 7 bases, and 8 bases separated the two germline ends. The CDR3 here is CASSSTGNEQFF. CDR3 coding DNA: TGTGCCAGCAGCTCCACAGGGAATGAGCAGTTCTTC.

The rearrangement uses TRBV28 and TRBJ2-7, with D possibly being TRBD2 (6 bases). Germline CDR1 and CDR2: MDHEN and SYDVKM. The CDR3 runs 15 residues. Deletions cut 5 bases from V and 5 bases from J, with 19 bases between. The CDR3 is CASSLLGFGGDEQYF. Here the CDR3 DNA reads TGTGCCAGCAGTCTACTTGGTTTCGGCGGGGACGAGCAGTACTTC.

This clone has more than one count but fewer than ten. V usage is TRBV5-5 and J usage is TRBJ1-5; tentatively, D is TRBD1 (5 bases). CDR1 and CDR2 (germline): SGHKS, YYEKEE (reference sequence). This CDR3 has 16 residues. Trimming took off 0 bases at V and 4 bases at J, with 14 bases between the two ends. The CDR3 nucleotides are TGTGCCAGCAGCTTGGCAGGGATTTTGGGAAATCAGCCCCAGCATTTT. This translates into CASSLAGILGNQPQHF.

The rearrangement links TRBV29-1 to TRBJ2-3; 12 bases line up with TRBD2. The ends lost 7 bases at V and 1 base at J; junction bases unmatched: 18. The CDR3 runs to 19 residues. Germline assignment: CDR1 SQVTM and CDR2 ANQGSEA. As DNA, the CDR3 is TGCAGCGCCACAGAGAACCCGGGACTAGCGGGTTTTGGCACAGATACGCAGTATTTT. It translates to CSATENPGLAGFGTDTQYF.

The rearrangement joins TRBV28 to TRBJ2-7, with 9 positions matching TRBD1. Losses at the gene ends were 8 bases for V and 4 bases for J; bases not matched to a gene: 9. Germline CDR1 reads MDHEN; CDR2 reads SYDVKM. The CDR3 covers 14 residues. The CDR3 region is CASGPGQGGYEQYF. For the CDR3, the DNA is TGTGCCAGCGGCCCGGGACAGGGTGGTTACGAGCAGTACTTC.

This chain uses TRBV11-2 with TRBJ2-3; 7 bases are a match to TRBD1. The J segment lost 0 bases and the V segment lost 1 base, leaving 4 bases of the junction unmatched. This CDR3 contains 16 residues. CDR1 and CDR2 (germline): SGHAT, FQNNGV. Here the CDR3 reads CASSLVRGRSTDTQYF. In DNA, the CDR3 is TGTGCCAGCAGCTTAGTAAGGGGGCGAAGCACAGATACGCAGTATTTT.

The chain recombines TRBV6-6 with TRBJ1-1; possibly TRBD1 for D (6 bases). Germline CDR1 is MNHNY and CDR2 is SVGAGI (reference sequence). Trimming left V 6 bases short and J 10 bases short, with 18 bases between. CDR3 length equals 13 residues. The CDR3: CASSLRGHLSAFF. Written as DNA, the CDR3 is TGTGCCAGCAGCCTCCGGGGACACCTTTCAGCTTTCTTT.

Only one count was recorded for this clone. The genes are TRBV19 and TRBJ2-1; 11 nucleotides align to TRBD2. With V trimmed by 6 bases and J by 4 bases, 8 bases remained unmatched. This CDR3 has 16 amino acids. Germline values: CDR1 LNHDA, CDR2 SQIVND (reference sequence). CDR3 coding DNA: TGTGCCAGTAGGAACGGCGGGACTAGCGGATACAATGAGCAGTTCTTC. Protein sequence: CASRNGGTSGYNEQFF.

The CDR3 nucleotides are TGTGCCAGCAGTTTCGCCAGGGGCACAGATACGCAGTATTTT. Translation: CASSFARGTDTQYF. V gene TRBV27 combines with J gene TRBJ2-3; TRBD1 might be the D (5 bases). V shed 3 bases and J shed 1 base, with 8 bases lying between them. The CDR3 contains 14 residues. Per the germline V gene, CDR1 is MNHEY and CDR2 is SMNVEV (reference sequence).

The rearrangement links TRBV30 to TRBJ1-2; D uncertain. There are 13 residues in the CDR3. Germline V gives CDR1 GTSNPN, CDR2 SVGIG (reference sequence). Trimming took off 2 bases at V and 3 bases at J, with 10 bases between the two ends. For the CDR3, the DNA is TGTGCCTGGAGTCCCGAGAGGGACTATGGCTACACCTTC. Amino acid sequence: CAWSPERDYGYTF.

The rearrangement links TRBV29-1 to TRBJ2-1, with D tentatively TRBD1 (6 bases). This CDR3 has 12 residues. Germline V gives CDR1 SQVTM, CDR2 ANQGSEA. Deletions cut 1 base from V and 9 bases from J, with 10 bases between. The CDR3 protein is CSVEAEGGEQFF. The CDR3 coding sequence is TGCAGCGTTGAAGCTGAAGGGGGTGAGCAGTTCTTC.

V usage is TRBV28 and J usage is TRBJ1-5, with 12 bases that match TRBD1. CDR1 is MDHEN and CDR2 is SYDVKM in the germline V gene. The CDR3 totals 15 residues. V was pared by 6 bases and J by 3 bases, with 3 bases of the junction left unmatched. In DNA form, the CDR3 reads TGTGCCAGCAGCTGGGGACAGGGGGCCAATCAGCCCCAGCATTTT. It codes for CASSWGQGANQPQHF.

This clone was picked up a small number of times. The genes are TRBV5-6 and TRBJ2-5, with a weak D call TRBD1 (5 bases). The CDR3 sequence is 14 residues long. Germline CDR1 and CDR2: SGHDT and YYEEEE. Trimming stripped 5 bases from V and 0 bases from J, with 11 bases between. The CDR3 DNA follows: TGTGCCAGCAGAAAAGGACACAACCAAGAGACCCAGTACTTC. Its translation: CASRKGHNQETQYF.

A remark on this clone: In the same sample, other DNA sequences code for this CDR3. V gene TRBV5-1 combines with J gene TRBJ1-4; 8 bases align to TRBD1. This CDR3 is built from 14 residues. Germline V gives CDR1 SGHRS, CDR2 YFSETQ. The V gene end was trimmed by 4 bases and the J gene end by 8 bases; junction bases not matched to a gene: 7. The CDR3 nucleotides are TGCGCCAGCAGCCCCGGACAGGGAGGAGAAAAACTGTTTTTT. Its translation is CASSPGQGGEKLFF.

V and J are TRBV9 and TRBJ2-3; 11 bases are shared with TRBD2. This CDR3 is 16 amino acids long. Trimming took 1 base from V and 4 from J; bases not matched to a gene: 5. CDR1 is SGDLS, CDR2 YYNGEE, per germline. The CDR3 sequence: CASSVLAGGPSDTQYF. The DNA of the CDR3 is TGTGCCAGCAGCGTATTAGCGGGAGGGCCATCAGATACGCAGTATTTT.

The chain has TRBV19 and TRBJ2-7; TRBD1 agrees at 10 bases. The CDR3 consists of 14 residues. With V trimmed by 6 bases and J by 1 base, 3 bases remained unmatched. From germline, CDR1 is LNHDA and CDR2 SQIVND (reference sequence). This chain's CDR3 is CASRGQGRSYEQYF. DNA for the CDR3: TGTGCCAGTAGGGGACAGGGGAGGTCCTACGAGCAGTACTTC.

The gene calls are TRBV2 and TRBJ2-3, with TRBD2 identical over 11 bases. The J segment lost 6 bases and the V segment lost 8 bases, leaving 13 bases of the junction unmatched. CDR1 is SNHLY and CDR2 is FYNNEI in the germline V gene. The length of the CDR3 is 16 residues. CDR3 nucleotide sequence: TGTGCCAGCGGCCCGACTAGCGGGATCCTCCGGGATACGCAGTATTTT. Amino acid sequence: CASGPTSGILRDTQYF.

This clone has more than one count but fewer than ten. This sequence joins TRBV4-1 and TRBJ2-6; 8 bases align to TRBD1. V lost 0 bases, J lost 2 bases, and 0 bases stayed unmatched. CDR3 size: 16 residues. Germline-derived CDR1 and CDR2 are MGHRA and YSYEKL. CDR3 loop: CASSQDRGPGANVLTF. The CDR3 DNA follows: TGCGCCAGCAGCCAAGACAGGGGGCCTGGGGCCAACGTCCTGACTTTC.